This is a list of T cell receptor beta chains from one sample in a study of OX40 agonist ivuxolimab in advanced cancers. Libraries were prepared by immunoSEQ multiplex PCR; TCRdb keeps only in-frame clonotypes and omits some of them. Found here are about 19,000 clones, approximately 83% of them singletons; the top ten hold 60% to 65%. Sequenced here: CD4+ or CD8+ T cells sorted from blood, sampled in a trial of the OX40 agonist ivuxolimab. These receptors were collected from an adult with an advanced solid tumor such as melanoma, head and neck, liver or kidney cancer. Each CDR3 is given with its conserved first and last residue. The order of the fields is V gene, clone size, CDR3 length, J gene, D gene, CDR3 DNA, CDR3 protein. The D gene is left open where the match is weak. A row's size may be missing; if present it is once, few, many or a size class.

TRBV6-4	-	14	TRBJ2-1	-	TGTGCCAGCAGTAGGGGGAGCTCCTACAATGAGCAGTTCTTC	CASSRGSSYNEQFF
TRBV2	few	14	TRBJ1-4	-	TGTGCCAGCAGCCTTAGGGCCCCTAATGAAAAACTGTTTTTT	CASSLRAPNEKLFF
TRBV6-5	-	15	TRBJ2-1	TRBD2	TGTGCCAGCAGTCCCCGGTCTAGCGGCCACAATGAGCAGTTCTTC	CASSPRSSGHNEQFF
TRBV15	-	16	TRBJ2-1	TRBD2	TGTGCCACCAGCACCGATTTAGCGGGAGGGGCCAATGAGCAGTTCTTC	CATSTDLAGGANEQFF
TRBV28	-	14	TRBJ2-7	TRBD1	TGTGCCAGCGGAGGGGCAGGGGGCATCTACGAGCAGTACTTC	CASGGAGGIYEQYF
TRBV27	-	13	TRBJ2-3	-	TGTGCCAGCAGTGCCGGGACATTTTATACGCAGTATTTT	CASSAGTFYTQYF
TRBV19	-	15	TRBJ2-7	TRBD1	TGTGCCAGTAGCCCCTGGACAGGTCGTTCCTACGAGCAGTACTTC	CASSPWTGRSYEQYF
TRBV6-5	-	16	TRBJ2-7	-	TGTGCCAGCAGTTACTCTATGGGGACAATCTCCTACGAGCAGTACTTC	CASSYSMGTISYEQYF
TRBV4-1	few	14	TRBJ1-5	TRBD1	TGCGCCAGCAGCCTCGGGACAGGGGGACAGCCCCAGCATTTT	CASSLGTGGQPQHF
TRBV7-3	-	16	TRBJ2-1	-	TGTGCCAGCAGCTTAACCCCTGGACAGACTAGGGATGAGCAGTTCTTC	CASSLTPGQTRDEQFF
TRBV7-8	-	17	TRBJ1-4	-	TGTGCCAGCAGCTTATGGCAACGGGGTAGGACTAATGAAAAACTGTTTTTT	CASSLWQRGRTNEKLFF
TRBV30	few	11	TRBJ2-7	-	TGTGCCTGGAGTACAGGGAACGAGCAGTACTTC	CAWSTGNEQYF
TRBV14	-	13	TRBJ1-2	-	TGTGCCAGCAGCCAAGAAGGCTCCTATGGCTACACCTTC	CASSQEGSYGYTF
TRBV7-6	few	15	TRBJ1-1	-	TGTGCCAGCAGCTTAGCGATTACGGGGGACACTGAAGCTTTCTTT	CASSLAITGDTEAFF
TRBV19	-	15	TRBJ1-1	TRBD1	TGTGCCAGTAGTATCGCCTCAGGGGGCAACACTGAAGCTTTCTTT	CASSIASGGNTEAFF
TRBV6-1	-	15	TRBJ2-7	-	TGTGCCAGCAGGAGGGATCCGGCCGGGTCCTACGAGCAGTACTTC	CASRRDPAGSYEQYF
TRBV6-5	few	13	TRBJ1-2	-	TGTGCCAGCAGACCCGGGGCCCAAAGTGGCTACACCTTC	CASRPGAQSGYTF
TRBV7-9	-	16	TRBJ1-1	-	TGTGCCAGCAGCTTAGCCGTGGGACCCCAGAACGCTGAAGCTTTCTTT	CASSLAVGPQNAEAFF
TRBV21-1	-	16	TRBJ2-7	-	TGTGCCAGCATGACACCCCCGGGACTAGAGAGCGACGAGCAGTACTTC	CASMTPPGLESDEQYF
TRBV19	-	17	TRBJ2-1	TRBD2	TGTGCCAGTAGTATGGGAAGAATCGGGATAGCGGGCAATGAGCAGTTCTTC	CASSMGRIGIAGNEQFF
TRBV2	-	16	TRBJ2-7	-	TGTGCCAGCAGGGACCGGACCGGGGGGCGACTCTACGAGCAGTACTTC	CASRDRTGGRLYEQYF
TRBV7-2	-	14	TRBJ2-1	TRBD2	TGTGCCAGTACCATAGCGGGAGGTTACAATGAGCAGTTCTTC	CASTIAGGYNEQFF
TRBV5-1	-	13	TRBJ2-1	-	TGCGCCAGCAGCTTGGGGGGCTTTCTTGAGCAGTTCTTC	CASSLGGFLEQFF
TRBV9	once	14	TRBJ2-5	TRBD2	TGTGCCAGCAGCGTAAGCGGGGGGGTTGAGACCCAGTACTTC	CASSVSGGVETQYF
TRBV9	few	14	TRBJ2-1	-	TGTGCCAGCAGCTCCTCGGACCTGGGAAATGAGCAGTTCTTC	CASSSSDLGNEQFF
TRBV5-4	once	15	TRBJ2-6	-	TGTGCCAGCAGCTCGAGATTTTCTGGGGCCAACGTCCTGACTTTC	CASSSRFSGANVLTF
TRBV2	-	13	TRBJ2-2	-	TGTGCCAGCATTAAAAGGGGTGCCGGGGAGCTGTTTTTT	CASIKRGAGELFF
TRBV4-2	-	13	TRBJ1-1	-	TGTGCCAGCAGCCAGGGGGCGGGCGCTGAAGCTTTCTTT	CASSQGAGAEAFF
TRBV30	-	16	TRBJ2-3	TRBD1	TGTGCCTGGAATTTACCGGGACAGGGTCAGACAGATACGCAGTATTTT	CAWNLPGQGQTDTQYF
TRBV19	few	13	TRBJ2-1	TRBD2	TGTGCCAGTACGCTAGCGGGGAACAATGAGCAGTTCTTC	CASTLAGNNEQFF
TRBV29-1	-	14	TRBJ2-3	TRBD2	TGCAGCTTCTGCCCGGCGGGGGGGGGAGATACGCAGTATTTT	CSFCPAGGGDTQYF
TRBV4-2	-	15	TRBJ2-7	TRBD1	TGTGCCAGCAGCCGAGACCTTGGGACAGTCGACGAGCAGTACTTC	CASSRDLGTVDEQYF
TRBV13	once	15	TRBJ2-3	-	TGTGCCAGCAGCCTCCTGACTAGTAGCACAGATACGCAGTATTTT	CASSLLTSSTDTQYF
TRBV10-2	-	19	TRBJ2-6	-	TGCGCCAGCACTCCCGGGACACACGGGCCAACCTCTGGGGCCAACGTCCTGACTTTC	CASTPGTHGPTSGANVLTF
TRBV5-5	-	12	TRBJ1-1	-	TGTGCCAGCAGCGGCTCAGGGTCTGAAGCTTTCTTT	CASSGSGSEAFF
TRBV7-8	-	14	TRBJ1-2	-	TGTGCCAGCAGACCGAGGGATTCTAACTATGGCTACACCTTC	CASRPRDSNYGYTF
TRBV7-2	-	16	TRBJ2-5	TRBD2	TGTGCCAGCAGCTTGGGGAGCGGGGCCCCACAAGAGACCCAGTACTTC	CASSLGSGAPQETQYF
TRBV30	-	14	TRBJ2-7	-	TGTGCCTGGGCCCCCGGGGACCAGACTTACGAGCAGTACTTC	CAWAPGDQTYEQYF
TRBV5-1	-	17	TRBJ2-7	TRBD2	TGCGCCAGCAGCCCAGGACTAGCGGGAGGACTGAGCTACGAGCAGTACTTC	CASSPGLAGGLSYEQYF
TRBV27	once	13	TRBJ2-7	-	TGTGCCAGCAGTTCGGACAGCTCCTACGAGCAGTACTTC	CASSSDSSYEQYF
TRBV4-2	-	15	TRBJ1-4	-	TGTGCCAGCAGCCAAATGTGGGCGGGAAATGAAAAACTGTTTTTT	CASSQMWAGNEKLFF
TRBV5-8	once	12	TRBJ2-2	-	TGTGCCAGCAGCTTTGGTCCCGGGGAGCTGTTTTTT	CASSFGPGELFF
TRBV19	-	14	TRBJ2-2	-	TGTGCCAGTAGTATAACGGGAACCACCGGGGAGCTGTTTTTT	CASSITGTTGELFF
TRBV5-5	-	15	TRBJ2-3	-	TGTGCCAGCAGCTTGGAACACGGACCCACAGATACGCAGTATTTT	CASSLEHGPTDTQYF
TRBV27	-	15	TRBJ2-1	-	TGTGCCAGCAGTCCCGGACTAGGGGGATACAATGAGCAGTTCTTC	CASSPGLGGYNEQFF
TRBV10-2	-	15	TRBJ1-2	-	TGCGCCAGCAGTGAGTCGGAGGGGCTTGACTATGGCTACACCTTC	CASSESEGLDYGYTF
TRBV21-1	once	17	TRBJ2-1	-	TGTGCCAGCAGCAAGAGACTAGCGGGAGGGCCCTACAATGAGCAGTTCTTC	CASSKRLAGGPYNEQFF
TRBV6-5	-	15	TRBJ2-1	TRBD2	TGTGCCAGCAAGGGACTAGCGGGAGTCCCCGATGAGCAGTTCTTC	CASKGLAGVPDEQFF
TRBV6-6	-	12	TRBJ1-1	-	TGTGCCAGCAGTCCTAGCGGAACTGAAGCTTTCTTT	CASSPSGTEAFF
TRBV5-5	-	14	TRBJ1-3	-	TGTGCCAGCAGCTTCGTTGACACCGGAAACACCATATATTTT	CASSFVDTGNTIYF
TRBV19	once	13	TRBJ1-1	-	TGTGCCAGCCCCAATGATGGAAACACTGAAGCTTTCTTT	CASPNDGNTEAFF
TRBV19	-	14	TRBJ2-2	TRBD2	TGTGCCAGTCTAGCGGGAGTATTTGCCGGGGAGCTGTTTTTT	CASLAGVFAGELFF
TRBV16	-	11	TRBJ2-1	-	TGTGCCAGCAGCGACGTTGGGGAGCAGTTCTTC	CASSDVGEQFF
TRBV4-1	-	14	TRBJ2-1	TRBD1	TGCGCCAGCAGTCTCGGACAGGAACGGAATGAGCAGTTCTTC	CASSLGQERNEQFF
TRBV18	-	14	TRBJ1-4	-	TGTGCCAGCTCACCACCGTTGGGTAATGAAAAACTGTTTTTT	CASSPPLGNEKLFF
TRBV30	-	13	TRBJ2-1	-	TGTGCCGGCGGTAGCCTCTCCTACAATGAGCAGTTCTTC	CAGGSLSYNEQFF
TRBV2	-	14	TRBJ2-7	-	TGTGCCAGCAGTGACCCCGAAGGGAACTACGAGCAGTACTTC	CASSDPEGNYEQYF
TRBV5-1	-	16	TRBJ2-1	-	TGCGCCAGCAGCTTGGCGTGGGGCGGGGACTACAATGAGCAGTTCTTC	CASSLAWGGDYNEQFF
TRBV2	-	14	TRBJ2-7	-	TGTGCCAGCAGCCCGACAGAGCCCTCCTACGAGCAGTACTTC	CASSPTEPSYEQYF
TRBV21-1	-	15	TRBJ2-7	-	TGTGCCAGCGCCATCTCGAGGGGACAGGGGAGCGAGCAGTACTTC	CASAISRGQGSEQYF